These 23 T cell receptor beta chains share one sample of origin, sequenced in a study of cytomegalovirus exposure and HLA in healthy donors (dated by TCRdb to between 2016 and 2019). Libraries were made using the immunoSEQ multiplex PCR assay. For the multiplex PCR, a mixture combining 60 forward primers for TCR Vbeta segments and 13 reverse primers for TCR Jbeta segments was used. TCRdb's version of the immuneACCESS table is confined to in-frame rearrangements and falls short of the full clone set. An unresolved V gene accounts for under half of the shortfall where checked; the remainder is of unknown origin. This sample holds about 94,000 clones; around two thirds were observed only once. About 3.9% of the sample is in the top ten clones. The sample was PBMCs. The receptor set was obtained from a man younger than 40 in good health and CMV-seronegative.

The chain has TRBV5-6 and TRBJ1-2; D is possibly TRBD1 (6 bases). V was pared by 3 bases and J by 4 bases, with 16 bases between. The CDR3 loop spans 15 amino acids. Germline V gives CDR1 SGHDT, CDR2 YYEEEE. CDR3 loop: CASSSVGAGAYGYTF. Here the CDR3 DNA reads TGTGCCAGCAGCTCGGTTGGTGCAGGGGCCTATGGCTACACCTTC. The full variable domain, in which reference TRBV5-6 and TRBJ1-2 provide the parts outside the CDR3, is DAGVTQSPTHLIKTRGQQVTLRCSPKSGHDTVSWYQQALGQGPQFIFQYYEEEERQRGNFPDRFSGHQFPNYSSELNVNALLLGDSALYLCASSSVGAGAYGYTFGSGTRLTVV.

The DNA of the CDR3 is TGCGCCAGCAGCTGGAAGCGGGAGAGTTACAATGAGCAGTTCTTC. It encodes CASSWKRESYNEQFF. The V gene is TRBV5-1, the J gene TRBJ2-1; 8 bases agree with TRBD2. V shed 3 bases and J 4 bases; nucleotides not matched to a gene: 6. The CDR3 covers 15 residues. Germline values: CDR1 SGHRS, CDR2 YFSETQ. Complete variable domain (other parts from reference TRBV5-1 and TRBJ2-1): KAGVTQTPRYLIKTRGQQVTLSCSPISGHRSVSWYQQTPGQGLQFLFEYFSETQRNKGNFPGRFSGRQFSNSRSEMNVSTLELGDSALYLCASSWKRESYNEQFFGPGTRLTVL.

The chain is built from TRBV5-1 and TRBJ2-5; 14 bases align to TRBD2. The CDR3 sequence is 16 residues long. V lost 4 bases, J lost 5 bases, and 7 bases stayed unmatched. Germline V gene sequence: CDR1 SGHRS, CDR2 YFSETQ. This CDR3 reads CASSPPGLAGAETQYF. As DNA, the CDR3 is TGCGCCAGCAGCCCACCGGGACTAGCGGGGGCGGAGACCCAGTACTTC.

The chain is built from TRBV7-6 and TRBJ1-2, with TRBD1 matching 7 bases. The CDR3 runs to 13 residues. Germline-derived CDR1 and CDR2 are SGHVS and FNYEAQ. V shed 3 bases, J shed 4 bases, and the junction held 2 bases outside the gene matches. The CDR3 coding sequence is TGTGCCAGCAGCTTGGGACAGTCCTATGGCTACACCTTC. It translates to CASSLGQSYGYTF.

The chain couples TRBV19 to TRBJ2-5, with D maybe TRBD2 (5 bases). This CDR3 spans 14 amino acids. Per germline, CDR1 LNHDA and CDR2 SQIVND (reference sequence). The ends were cut back, 4 bases at V and 1 base at J, with 10 bases in the middle. CDR3 region: CASSRGLAQETQYF. For the CDR3, the DNA is TGTGCCAGTAGTAGAGGACTGGCCCAAGAGACCCAGTACTTC.

CDR3 sequence: CASSLITIPTGGYGYTF. CDR3 nucleotides: TGCGCCAGCAGCTTGATCACCATACCAACAGGGGGCTATGGCTACACCTTC. V is TRBV5-1 and J is TRBJ1-2, with 8 bases identical to TRBD1. The length of the CDR3 is 17 residues. CDR1 is SGHRS, CDR2 YFSETQ, per germline. The V gene end was trimmed by 1 base and the J gene end by 4 bases; junction bases not matched to a gene: 12.

This rearrangement joins TRBV27 to TRBJ2-1, with a weak D call TRBD2 (7 bases). Trimming removed 4 bases at V and 7 bases at J, with 23 bases between. This CDR3 region has 17 residues. Per the germline V gene, CDR1 is MNHEY and CDR2 is SMNVEV (reference sequence). The CDR3: CASSWGLLGGAGNEQFF. CDR3 in DNA: TGTGCCAGCAGTTGGGGGTTGTTGGGGGGGGCGGGTAATGAGCAGTTCTTC.

This clone has just a few counts. This chain connects TRBV11-1 to TRBJ2-5; 9 bases are shared with TRBD2. Unmatched junction bases numbered 8, after V lost 5 bases and J lost 7 bases. The CDR3 runs 14 residues. From germline, CDR1 is SGHAT and CDR2 FQDESV (reference sequence). This CDR3 is CASSPPGLALTQYF. The CDR3 bases are TGTGCCAGCAGCCCACCGGGACTAGCTTTGACCCAGTACTTC.

The count of this clone is one. The V call is TRBV21-1, the J call TRBJ2-7; TRBD1 is taken as the D call from the table, unchecked against the DNA. TRBV21-1 is shown as a pseudogene. The CDR3 is made up of 16 amino acids. The CDR3: CASSTRTGGWSYEQYF. Here the CDR3 DNA reads TGTGCCAGCAGCACCCGGACAGGGGGATGGTCCTACGAGCAGTACTTC.

The rearrangement links TRBV7-9 to TRBJ1-5; D may be TRBD1 (6 bases). V was shortened by 5 bases and J by 8 bases, with 16 bases between the two germline ends. Germline CDR1 SEHNR, CDR2 FQNEAQ (reference sequence). The length of the CDR3 is 14 residues. The CDR3 spells CASSNSAGAEPQHF. As DNA, the CDR3 is TGTGCCAGCAGCAACTCGGCGGGGGCAGAGCCCCAGCATTTT.

This chain uses TRBV30 with TRBJ2-7; 8 bases are shared with TRBD2. The CDR3 is 11 residues long. Germline CDR1 reads GTSNPN; CDR2 reads SVGIG (reference sequence). V gave up 7 bases and J gave up 5 bases; unmatched junction bases: 4. This CDR3 is CASAGANEQYF. The CDR3, as DNA: TGTGCCTCAGCGGGAGCGAACGAGCAGTACTTC.

J is TRBJ1-1 and V is TRBV2; TRBD1 might be the D (5 bases). The germline V and J ends were trimmed by 6 bases and 10 bases, with 15 bases remaining between them. The germline V gene has CDR1 SNHLY and CDR2 FYNNEI. This CDR3 has 12 amino acids. CDR3 residues: CASSLGGGRAFF. In nucleotides, the CDR3 is TGTGCCAGCAGCCTCGGGGGGGGTCGAGCTTTCTTT. The full variable domain, completed using reference TRBV2 and TRBJ1-1, is EPEVTQTPSHQVTQMGQEVILRCVPISNHLYFYWYRQILGQKVEFLVSFYNNEISEKSEIFDDQFSVERPDGSNFTLKIRSTKLEDSAMYFCASSLGGGRAFFGQGTRLTVV.

The V call is TRBV7-9, the J call TRBJ1-2; the D gene is possibly TRBD1 (6 bases). The CDR3 consists of 16 residues. With 5 bases removed from V and 1 base from J, the gap between germline ends came to 17 bases. Germline CDR1 SEHNR, CDR2 FQNEAQ (reference sequence). Here the CDR3 DNA reads TGTGCCAGCAGCCTACTTGGACAGCGTTTTAACTATGGCTACACCTTC. It specifies CASSLLGQRFNYGYTF.

There are a few counts of this clone. The rearrangement joins TRBV7-6 to TRBJ2-2, with D hard to call. The germline V gene has CDR1 SGHVS and CDR2 FNYEAQ. This CDR3 is 16 amino acids long. V was cut by 0 bases and J by 0 bases, with 8 bases left in between. The CDR3: CASSLAVSANTGELFF. As DNA, the CDR3 is TGTGCCAGCAGCTTAGCGGTGAGCGCGAACACCGGGGAGCTGTTTTTT.

The rearrangement joins TRBV21-1 to TRBJ2-7; the listed D gene, TRBD1, was not tested against the DNA. TRBV21-1 is annotated as a pseudogene. CDR3 length: 16 amino acids. For the CDR3, the DNA is TGTGCCAGCAGCAAAAAACAGGGGGGGGCTATCTACGAGCAGTACTTC. It codes for CASSKKQGGAIYEQYF.

A few counts support this clone. This chain links TRBV29-1 with TRBJ2-2; TRBD1 is a possible D gene (5 bases). The ends were cut back, 4 bases at V and 8 bases at J, with 11 bases in the middle. This CDR3 has 12 amino acids. The germline V gene encodes CDR1 SQVTM and CDR2 ANQGSEA. As DNA, the CDR3 is TGCAGCGTTGTAAAGGGGTCGGGGGAGCTGTTTTTT. Translation gives CSVVKGSGELFF.

This clone was found a few times. The chain recombines TRBV11-2 with TRBJ2-6; no definite D call. CDR1 SGHAT and CDR2 FQNNGV come from the germline V gene. Trimming removed 5 bases from V and 3 bases from J, with 14 bases in between. This CDR3 has 16 amino acids. This CDR3 reads CASSPRNVGGANVLTF. DNA of the CDR3: TGTGCCAGCAGCCCAAGAAACGTCGGTGGGGCCAACGTCCTGACTTTC. Variable domain in full (rest from reference TRBV11-2 and TRBJ2-6): EAGVAQSPRYKIIEKRQSVAFWCNPISGHATLYWYQQILGQGPKLLIQFQNNGVVDDSQLPKDRFSAERLKGVDSTLKIQPAKLEDSAVYLCASSPRNVGGANVLTFGAGSRLTVL.

On this clone: One end of the junction is discordant with germline, which a read error may explain. This chain's CDR3 is CASSEKGTSRDTQYF. In DNA form, the CDR3 reads TGTGCCAGCAGTGAAAAGGGGACTAGCAGAGATACGCAGTATTTT. V usage is TRBV2 and J usage is TRBJ2-3, with TRBD2 matching 9 bases. The CDR3 is 15 residues long. Looked up from germline, CDR1 is SNHLY and CDR2 is FYNNEI.

The chain links TRBV4-2 to TRBJ2-5, with 8 bases matching TRBD1. The length of the CDR3 is 18 residues. The germline gives CDR1 LGHNA, CDR2 YNFKEQ. Losses at the gene ends were 2 bases for V and 3 bases for J; bases not matched to a gene: 14. The CDR3 bases are TGTGCCAGCAGCCAAACAAAACCCAGGGGGCGGATGAAAGAGACCCAGTACTTC. Its translation is CASSQTKPRGRMKETQYF.

This clone was observed a few times. The chain is built from TRBV14 and TRBJ1-6; D not certain. V shed 1 base and J shed 7 bases, with 5 bases lying between them. This CDR3 is 13 amino acids long. Germline CDR1 is SGHDN and CDR2 is FVKESK. The CDR3 DNA follows: TGTGCCAGCAGCCAAGTCGGGAATTCACCCCTCCACTTT. Translation gives CASSQVGNSPLHF. The complete variable domain, with remaining parts taken from reference TRBV14 and TRBJ1-6, reads EAGVTQFPSHSVIEKGQTVTLRCDPISGHDNLYWYRRVMGKEIKFLLHFVKESKQDESGMPNNRFLAERTGGTYSTLKVQPAELEDSGVYFCASSQVGNSPLHFGNGTRLTVT.

The chain combines TRBV5-6 with TRBJ2-1; 10 bases align to TRBD1. The V and J ends lost 4 bases and 9 bases, in that order; junction bases with no gene match: 7. Germline-derived CDR1 and CDR2 are SGHDT and YYEEEE. The CDR3 covers 14 residues. The DNA for the CDR3 is TGTGCCAGCAGCGCCACGACAGGGGGCAGTGAGCAGTTCTTC. As protein: CASSATTGGSEQFF.

This clone was counted between two and nine times. The chain carries TRBV6-1 and TRBJ2-7; 9 bases are shared with TRBD2. After removal of 6 bases from V and 6 bases from J, the junction contained 6 bases not matched to a gene. The germline V gene encodes CDR1 MNHNS and CDR2 SASEGT. This CDR3 is 13 amino acids long. The CDR3: CASRPSGVVEQYF. CDR3 nucleotides: TGTGCCAGCAGGCCTAGCGGGGTGGTCGAGCAGTACTTC.

There are a few counts of this clone. The rearrangement joins TRBV27 to TRBJ1-6; 7 bases agree with TRBD1. V was clipped by 3 bases and J by 8 bases; unmatched bases: 7. The CDR3 sequence is 15 residues long. Germline values: CDR1 MNHEY, CDR2 SMNVEV (reference sequence). The CDR3 spells CASSFEGGWDSPLHF. The CDR3 region has the DNA TGTGCCAGCAGTTTCGAAGGGGGCTGGGATTCACCCCTCCACTTT.